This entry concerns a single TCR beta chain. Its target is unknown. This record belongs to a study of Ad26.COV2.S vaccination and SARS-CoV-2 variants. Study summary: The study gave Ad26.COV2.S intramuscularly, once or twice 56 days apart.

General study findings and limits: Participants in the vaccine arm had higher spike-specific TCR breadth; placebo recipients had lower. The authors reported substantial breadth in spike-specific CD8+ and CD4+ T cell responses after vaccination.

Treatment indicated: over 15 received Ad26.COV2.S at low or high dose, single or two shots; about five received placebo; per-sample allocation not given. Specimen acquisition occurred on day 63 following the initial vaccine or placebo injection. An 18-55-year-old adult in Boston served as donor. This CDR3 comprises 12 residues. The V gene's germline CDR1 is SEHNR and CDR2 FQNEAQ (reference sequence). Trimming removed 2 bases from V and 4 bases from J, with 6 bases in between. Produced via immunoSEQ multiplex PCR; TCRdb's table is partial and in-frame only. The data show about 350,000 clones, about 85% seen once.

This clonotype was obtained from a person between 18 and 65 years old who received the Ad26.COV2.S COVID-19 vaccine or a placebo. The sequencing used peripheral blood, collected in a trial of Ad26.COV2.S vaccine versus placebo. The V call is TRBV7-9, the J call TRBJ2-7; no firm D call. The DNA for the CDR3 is TGTGCCAGCAGCTTAATAGGTTACGAGCAGTACTTC. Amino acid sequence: CASSLIGYEQYF.